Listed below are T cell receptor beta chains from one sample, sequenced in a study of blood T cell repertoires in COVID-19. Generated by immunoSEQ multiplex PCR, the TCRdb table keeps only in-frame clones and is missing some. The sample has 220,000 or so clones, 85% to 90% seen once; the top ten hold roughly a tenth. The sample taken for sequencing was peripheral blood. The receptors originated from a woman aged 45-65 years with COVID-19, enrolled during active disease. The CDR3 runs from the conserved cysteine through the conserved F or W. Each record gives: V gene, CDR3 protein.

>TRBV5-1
CASSKDRPITGELFF
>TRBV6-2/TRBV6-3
CASSYASGSYEQYF
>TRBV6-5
CASSYGKGYEQYF
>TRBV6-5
CASSYSGGRNEQFF
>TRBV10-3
CAISDSLERGGSYNEQFF
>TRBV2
CASSLTGVEGNTIYF
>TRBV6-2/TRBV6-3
CASSYATGGRDEAFF
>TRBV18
CASSQRTSVGGPQHF
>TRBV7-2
CASSRPPTVTYEQYF
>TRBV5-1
CASSIGGTGANVLTF
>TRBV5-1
CASSYRGPSYNEQFF
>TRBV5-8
CASNWGSFNQPQHF
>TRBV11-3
CASSLWRGSSYNEQFF
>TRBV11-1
CASSSGTQSSYEQYF
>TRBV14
CASSQELGASEQYF
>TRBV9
CASSVDTYGYTF
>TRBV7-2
CASSLRPPGQEIYGYTF
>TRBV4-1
CASSHPQGSGQYGYTF
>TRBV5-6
CASSLEAGGPVTDTQYF
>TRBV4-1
CASALPGGTTDTQYF
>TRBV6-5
CASSLDRTEAFF
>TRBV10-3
CAISPRSEGIETQYF
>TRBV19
CASRRVGGYTF
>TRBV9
CASSVARDYGYTF
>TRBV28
CASRPGNTEAFF
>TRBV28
CASSFLLGQGFSYEQYF
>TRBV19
CASSSPSGTGSGNTIYF
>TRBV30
CAWSVHAGAAKKLFF
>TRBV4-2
CASSQDERNTGELFF
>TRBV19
CASSNHRGQGVRQPQHF
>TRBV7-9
CASSQHRDRGYNEQFF
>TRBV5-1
CASSQPGQTDTQYF
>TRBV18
CASSTAIQETQYF
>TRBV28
CASSLMGQGQPQHF
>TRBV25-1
CASSGQGNQPQHF
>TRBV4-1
CASSQVDSWGHQNTEAFF
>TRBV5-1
CASSSGTTLNEQFF
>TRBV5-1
CASSLGGTTYEQYF
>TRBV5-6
CASMSGLAGGWFF
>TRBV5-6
CASSQAGVWINNEQFF
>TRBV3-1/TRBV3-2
CASRATVSGNTIYF
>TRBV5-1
CASSYLQGDYGYTF
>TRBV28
CASHSSGYSGANVLTF
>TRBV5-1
CASSLEPGGLNTEAFF
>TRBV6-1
CASSESAGDQPQHF
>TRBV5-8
CASRVPQGSTEAFF
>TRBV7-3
CASSLSPGLGGELFF